This entry is about one TCR beta chain. Its specificity is not known. This CDR3 contains 15 residues. Germline V gene data show CDR1 as MNHEY and CDR2 as SVGAGI. The germline V and J ends were trimmed by 5 bases and 2 bases, with 15 bases remaining between them. The sample belongs to a study of cytomegalovirus exposure and HLA in healthy donors. PCR employed 60 Vbeta and 13 Jbeta primers. Method: immunoSEQ multiplex PCR; TCRdb's copy keeps in-frame clones and lacks some. The data hold 70,000 to 100,000 clones, with approximately 80% observed a single time. The study, taken as a whole, reports: An analysis that came later showed most CMV-associated TCR beta chains appearing HLA-restricted. It was around 160 TCR beta chains that were listed as cytomegalovirus-associated.

This TCR came from a young man in good health and CMV-seronegative. The rearrangement links TRBV6-5 to TRBJ2-5; D ambiguous. Sequencing used PBMCs. CDR3 DNA sequence: TGTGCCAGCAGTGTCTCGTTTCGGGTGCAAGAGACCCAGTACTTC. This sequence encodes CASSVSFRVQETQYF.